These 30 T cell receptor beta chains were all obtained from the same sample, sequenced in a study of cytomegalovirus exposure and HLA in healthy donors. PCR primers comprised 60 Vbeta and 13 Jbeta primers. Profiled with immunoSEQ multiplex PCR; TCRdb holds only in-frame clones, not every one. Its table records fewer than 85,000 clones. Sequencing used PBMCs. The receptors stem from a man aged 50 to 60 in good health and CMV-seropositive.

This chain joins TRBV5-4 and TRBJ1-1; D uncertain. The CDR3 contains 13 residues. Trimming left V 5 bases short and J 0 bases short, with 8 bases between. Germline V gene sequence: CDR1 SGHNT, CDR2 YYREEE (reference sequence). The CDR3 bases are TGTGCCAGCAGATCGGGAATGAACACTGAAGCTTTCTTT. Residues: CASRSGMNTEAFF.

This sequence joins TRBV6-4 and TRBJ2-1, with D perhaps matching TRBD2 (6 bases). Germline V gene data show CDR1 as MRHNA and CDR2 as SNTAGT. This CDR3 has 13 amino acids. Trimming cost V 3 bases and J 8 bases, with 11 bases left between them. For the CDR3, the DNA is TGTGCCAGCAGTGAGGAGGGGCAGGATGAGCAGTTCTTC. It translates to CASSEEGQDEQFF.

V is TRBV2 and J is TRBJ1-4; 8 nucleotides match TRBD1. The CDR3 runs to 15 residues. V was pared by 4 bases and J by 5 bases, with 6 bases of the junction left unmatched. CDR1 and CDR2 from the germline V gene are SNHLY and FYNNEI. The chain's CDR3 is CASSGDRGSNEKLFF. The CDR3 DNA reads TGTGCCAGCAGTGGCGACAGGGGATCGAATGAAAAACTGTTTTTT. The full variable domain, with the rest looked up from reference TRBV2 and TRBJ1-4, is EPEVTQTPSHQVTQMGQEVILRCVPISNHLYFYWYRQILGQKVEFLVSFYNNEISEKSEIFDDQFSVERPDGSNFTLKIRSTKLEDSAMYFCASSGDRGSNEKLFFGSGTQLSVL.

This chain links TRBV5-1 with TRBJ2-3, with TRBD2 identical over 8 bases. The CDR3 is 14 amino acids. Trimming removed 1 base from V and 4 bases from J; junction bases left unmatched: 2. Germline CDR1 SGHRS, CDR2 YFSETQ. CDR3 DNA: TGCGCCAGCAGCTTGACTAGCGGCGCAGATACGCAGTATTTT. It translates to CASSLTSGADTQYF.

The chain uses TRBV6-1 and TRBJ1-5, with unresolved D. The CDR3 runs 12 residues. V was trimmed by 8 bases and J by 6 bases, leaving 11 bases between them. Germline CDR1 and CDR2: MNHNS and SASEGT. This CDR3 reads CASCVGGQPQHF. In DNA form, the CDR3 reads TGTGCCAGCTGCGTTGGTGGTCAGCCCCAGCATTTT.

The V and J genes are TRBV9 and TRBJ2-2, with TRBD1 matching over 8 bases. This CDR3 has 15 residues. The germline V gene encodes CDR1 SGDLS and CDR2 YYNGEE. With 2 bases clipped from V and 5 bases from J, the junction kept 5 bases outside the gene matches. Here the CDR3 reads CASSVDRGRTGELFF. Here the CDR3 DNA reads TGTGCCAGCAGCGTCGACAGGGGACGAACCGGGGAGCTGTTTTTT. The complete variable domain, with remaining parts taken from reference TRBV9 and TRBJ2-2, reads DSGVTQTPKHLITATGQRVTLRCSPRSGDLSVYWYQQSLDQGLQFLIQYYNGEERAKGNILERFSAQQFPDLHSELNLSSLELGDSALYFCASSVDRGRTGELFFGEGSRLTVL.

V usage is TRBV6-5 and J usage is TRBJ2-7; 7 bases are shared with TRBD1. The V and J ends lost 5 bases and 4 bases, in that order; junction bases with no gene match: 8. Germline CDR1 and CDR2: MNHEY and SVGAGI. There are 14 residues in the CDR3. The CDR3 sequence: CASSTGEWGYEQYF. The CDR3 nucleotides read TGTGCCAGCAGTACAGGGGAATGGGGTTACGAGCAGTACTTC.

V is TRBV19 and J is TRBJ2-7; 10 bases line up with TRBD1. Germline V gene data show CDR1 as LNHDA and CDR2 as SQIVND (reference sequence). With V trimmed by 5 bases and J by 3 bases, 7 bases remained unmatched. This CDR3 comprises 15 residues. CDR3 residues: CASSASGTGVYEQYF. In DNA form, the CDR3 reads TGTGCCAGTAGTGCATCCGGGACAGGGGTCTACGAGCAGTACTTC.

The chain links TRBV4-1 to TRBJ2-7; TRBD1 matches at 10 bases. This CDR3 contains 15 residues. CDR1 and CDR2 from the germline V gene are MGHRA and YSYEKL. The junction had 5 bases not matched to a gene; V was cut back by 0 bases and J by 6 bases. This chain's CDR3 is CASSQEDRGLVEQYF. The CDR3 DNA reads TGCGCCAGCAGCCAAGAAGACAGGGGGCTCGTCGAGCAGTACTTC.

CDR3 residues: CASSSGQGITEAFF. The DNA for the CDR3 is TGTGCCAGCAGTTCTGGACAGGGAATCACTGAAGCTTTCTTT. The chain links TRBV28 to TRBJ1-1; 8 nucleotides align to TRBD1. The CDR3 sequence is 14 residues long. Germline loops: CDR1 MDHEN, CDR2 SYDVKM. J was trimmed by 4 bases and V by 4 bases; bases with no gene match: 5.

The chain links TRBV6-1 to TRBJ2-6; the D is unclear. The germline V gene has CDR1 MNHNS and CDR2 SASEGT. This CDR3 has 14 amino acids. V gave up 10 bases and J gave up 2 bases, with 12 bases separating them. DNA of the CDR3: TGTGCCACCTCCGGTCCCACTGGGGCCAACGTCCTGACTTTC. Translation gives CATSGPTGANVLTF.

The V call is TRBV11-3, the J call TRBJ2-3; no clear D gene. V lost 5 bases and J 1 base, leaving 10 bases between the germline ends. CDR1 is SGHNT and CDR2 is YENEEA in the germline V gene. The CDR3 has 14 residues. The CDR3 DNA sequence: TGTGCCAGCAGCCTCAGCGCTCGCACAGATACGCAGTATTTT. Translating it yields CASSLSARTDTQYF.

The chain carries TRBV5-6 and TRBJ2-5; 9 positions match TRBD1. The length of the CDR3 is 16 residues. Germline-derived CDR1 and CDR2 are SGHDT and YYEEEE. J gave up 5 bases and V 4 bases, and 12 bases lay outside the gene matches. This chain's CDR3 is CASSGAQGARGETQYF. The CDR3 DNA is TGTGCCAGCAGCGGAGCACAGGGGGCTAGGGGCGAGACCCAGTACTTC.

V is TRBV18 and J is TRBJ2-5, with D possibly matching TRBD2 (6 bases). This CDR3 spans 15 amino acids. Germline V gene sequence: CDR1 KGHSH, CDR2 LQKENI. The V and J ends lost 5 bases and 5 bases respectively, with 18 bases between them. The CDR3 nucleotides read TGTGCCAGCTCATCCGAGGTGGAGGGCGGGGAGACCCAGTACTTC. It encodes CASSSEVEGGETQYF.

The CDR3 bases are TGTGCCAGCAGCTCACAGGGTTATCTTGGAGATGAGCAGTTCTTC. It specifies CASSSQGYLGDEQFF. The chain is built from TRBV7-9 and TRBJ2-1; perhaps TRBD1 as D (6 bases). This CDR3 contains 15 residues. V shed 4 bases and J shed 8 bases, with 18 bases lying between them. Germline CDR1 SEHNR, CDR2 FQNEAQ (reference sequence).

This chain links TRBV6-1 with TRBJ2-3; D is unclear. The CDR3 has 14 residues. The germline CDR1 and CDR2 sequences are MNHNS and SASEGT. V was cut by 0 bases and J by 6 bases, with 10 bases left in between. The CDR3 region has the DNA TGTGCCAGCAGTGAAGCGGGTAAGAGGGATACGCAGTATTTT. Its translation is CASSEAGKRDTQYF.

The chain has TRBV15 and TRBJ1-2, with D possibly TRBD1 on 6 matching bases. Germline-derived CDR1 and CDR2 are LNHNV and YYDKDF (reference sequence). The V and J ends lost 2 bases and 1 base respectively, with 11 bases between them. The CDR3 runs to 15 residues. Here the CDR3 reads CATSRRTEINYGYTF. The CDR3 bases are TGTGCCACCAGCAGACGGACAGAAATTAACTATGGCTACACCTTC.

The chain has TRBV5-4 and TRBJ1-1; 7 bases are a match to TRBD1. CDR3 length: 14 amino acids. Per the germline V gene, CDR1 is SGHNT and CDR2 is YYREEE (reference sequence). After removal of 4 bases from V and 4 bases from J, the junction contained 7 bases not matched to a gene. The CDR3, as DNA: TGTGCCAGCAGCGCTAGTAGGGGGCGCACTGAAGCTTTCTTT. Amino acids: CASSASRGRTEAFF.

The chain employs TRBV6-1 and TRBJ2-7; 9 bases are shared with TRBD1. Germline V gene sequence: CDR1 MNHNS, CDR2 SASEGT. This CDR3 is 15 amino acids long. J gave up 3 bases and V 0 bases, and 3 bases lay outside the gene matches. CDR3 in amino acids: CASSEAGQGLYEQYV. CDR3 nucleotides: TGTGCCAGCAGTGAAGCGGGACAGGGCCTCTACGAGCAGTACGTC.

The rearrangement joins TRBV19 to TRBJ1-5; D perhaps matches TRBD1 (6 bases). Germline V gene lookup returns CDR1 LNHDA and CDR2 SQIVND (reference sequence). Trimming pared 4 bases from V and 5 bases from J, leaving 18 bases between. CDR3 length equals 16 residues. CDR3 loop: CASSTDHREIDQPQHF. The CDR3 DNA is TGTGCCAGTAGTACAGACCACAGGGAAATAGATCAGCCCCAGCATTTT.

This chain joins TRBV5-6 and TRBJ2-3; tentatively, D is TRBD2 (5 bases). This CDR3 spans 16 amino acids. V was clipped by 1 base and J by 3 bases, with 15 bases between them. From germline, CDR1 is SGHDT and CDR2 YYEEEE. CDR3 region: CASSLMVGWETDTQYF. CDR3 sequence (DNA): TGTGCCAGCAGCTTGATGGTAGGGTGGGAGACAGATACGCAGTATTTT.

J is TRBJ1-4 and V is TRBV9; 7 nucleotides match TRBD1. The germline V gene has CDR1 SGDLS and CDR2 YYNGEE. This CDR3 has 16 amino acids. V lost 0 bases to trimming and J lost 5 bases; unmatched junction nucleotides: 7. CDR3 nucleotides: TGTGCCAGCAGCGTAGATAGTGCAGGGGGAAATGAAAAACTGTTTTTT. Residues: CASSVDSAGGNEKLFF.

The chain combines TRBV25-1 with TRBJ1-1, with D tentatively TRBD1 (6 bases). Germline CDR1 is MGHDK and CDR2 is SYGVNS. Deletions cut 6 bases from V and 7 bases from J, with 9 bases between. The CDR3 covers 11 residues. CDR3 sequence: CASSTGLEAFF. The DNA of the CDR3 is TGTGCCAGCAGCACAGGGCTTGAAGCTTTCTTT. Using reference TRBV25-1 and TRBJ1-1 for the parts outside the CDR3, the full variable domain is EADIYQTPRYLVIGTGKKITLECSQTMGHDKMYWYQQDPGMELHLIHYSYGVNSTEKGDLSSESTVSRIRTEHFPLTLESARPSHTSQYLCASSTGLEAFFGQGTRLTVV.

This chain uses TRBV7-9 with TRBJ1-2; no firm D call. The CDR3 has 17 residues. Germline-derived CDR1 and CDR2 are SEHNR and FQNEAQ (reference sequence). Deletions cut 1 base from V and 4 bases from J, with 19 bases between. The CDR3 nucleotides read TGTGCCAGCAGCTTAGTTCCCTACGGGAGGACTAGCTATGGCTACACCTTC. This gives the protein CASSLVPYGRTSYGYTF.

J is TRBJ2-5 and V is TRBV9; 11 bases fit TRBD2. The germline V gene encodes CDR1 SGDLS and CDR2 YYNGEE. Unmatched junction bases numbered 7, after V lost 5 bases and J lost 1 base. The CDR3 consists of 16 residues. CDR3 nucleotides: TGTGCCAGCAGGGGGCTAGCGGGGGGAACCCAAGAGACCCAGTACTTC. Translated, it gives CASRGLAGGTQETQYF. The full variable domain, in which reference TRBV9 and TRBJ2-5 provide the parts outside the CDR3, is DSGVTQTPKHLITATGQRVTLRCSPRSGDLSVYWYQQSLDQGLQFLIQYYNGEERAKGNILERFSAQQFPDLHSELNLSSLELGDSALYFCASRGLAGGTQETQYFGPGTRLLVL.

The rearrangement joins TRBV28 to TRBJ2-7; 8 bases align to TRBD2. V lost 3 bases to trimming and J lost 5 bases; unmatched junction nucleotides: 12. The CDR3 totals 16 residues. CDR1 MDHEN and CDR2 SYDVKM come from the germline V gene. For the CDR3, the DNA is TGTGCCAGCAGTTTTCGGGTAGCGGGGCGCCGGGACGAGCAGTACGTC. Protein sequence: CASSFRVAGRRDEQYV.

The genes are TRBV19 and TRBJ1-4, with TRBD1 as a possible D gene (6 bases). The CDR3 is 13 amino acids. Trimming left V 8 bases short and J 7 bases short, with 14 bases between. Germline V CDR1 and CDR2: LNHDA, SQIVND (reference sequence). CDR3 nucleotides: TGTGCCAGTTCTTTGCGGGGGGCTGAAAAACTGTTTTTT. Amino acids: CASSLRGAEKLFF.

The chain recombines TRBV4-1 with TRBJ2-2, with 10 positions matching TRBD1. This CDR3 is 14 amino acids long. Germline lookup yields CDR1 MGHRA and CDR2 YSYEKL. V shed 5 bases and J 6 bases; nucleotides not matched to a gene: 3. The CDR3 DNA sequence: TGCGCCAGCAGCTACGGACAGGGGGCCGGGGAGCTGTTTTTT. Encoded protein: CASSYGQGAGELFF.

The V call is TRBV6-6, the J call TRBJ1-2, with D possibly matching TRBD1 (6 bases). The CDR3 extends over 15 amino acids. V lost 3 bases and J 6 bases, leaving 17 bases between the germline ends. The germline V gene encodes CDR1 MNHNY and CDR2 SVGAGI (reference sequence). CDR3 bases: TGTGCCAGCAGTTATGACGGGGGGCAACATGATGGCTACACCTTC. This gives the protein CASSYDGGQHDGYTF.

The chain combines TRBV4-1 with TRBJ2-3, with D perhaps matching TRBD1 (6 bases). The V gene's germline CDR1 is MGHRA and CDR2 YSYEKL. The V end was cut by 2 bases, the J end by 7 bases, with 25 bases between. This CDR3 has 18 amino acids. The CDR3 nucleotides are TGCGCCAGCAGCCAACTTCGAATGACAGGCCTGATTAGGCATACGCAGTATTTT. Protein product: CASSQLRMTGLIRHTQYF.